The 19 T cell receptor beta chains listed next were all sequenced from one sample in a study of T cell responses to AZD1222 COVID-19 vaccine. Assay used: immunoSEQ multiplex PCR; TCRdb lists only in-frame clones, some missing. The sample lists 150,000 to 200,000 clones; around 90% were seen once. Sequences were derived from peripheral blood, sampled 28 days after the second AZD1222 dose. The receptor source for this set is an adult who received the AZD1222 COVID-19 vaccine.

V is TRBV7-2 and J is TRBJ1-4; no definite D call. V was trimmed by 2 bases and J by 8 bases, leaving 12 bases between them. Germline V gene lookup returns CDR1 SGHTA and CDR2 FQGNSA. The length of the CDR3 is 14 residues. CDR3 nucleotide sequence: TGTGCCAGCAGCTTATCCAGAGGAGAAGAAAAACTGTTTTTT. This translates into CASSLSRGEEKLFF.

A few counts support this clone. The V gene is TRBV5-4, the J gene TRBJ1-4; D is possibly TRBD1 (6 bases). The ends were cut back, 0 bases at V and 7 bases at J, with 10 bases in the middle. Germline CDR1 SGHNT, CDR2 YYREEE (reference sequence). The length of the CDR3 is 14 residues. The CDR3 DNA reads TGTGCCAGCAGCTTGGGCAGGGGCACTGAAAAACTGTTTTTT. Translating it yields CASSLGRGTEKLFF.

The V and J genes are TRBV10-3 and TRBJ1-2, with D possibly being TRBD1 (5 bases). The V end was cut by 4 bases, the J end by 1 base, with 7 bases between. The germline gives CDR1 ENHRY, CDR2 SYGVKD. This CDR3 contains 13 residues. The CDR3 nucleotides read TGTGCCATCAGTGGACAGCATAACTATGGCTACACCTTC. It yields the protein CAISGQHNYGYTF.

A few counts support this clone. The chain links TRBV19 to TRBJ1-2, with TRBD1 identical over 10 bases. CDR1 LNHDA and CDR2 SQIVND come from the germline V gene (reference sequence). This CDR3 comprises 14 residues. V dropped 4 bases and J dropped 4; count of bases not matched to a gene: 3. CDR3 bases: TGTGCCAGTAGTAGGGACAGGGGCTCCTATGGCTACACCTTC. Encoded protein: CASSRDRGSYGYTF.

The rearrangement uses TRBV3-1 (or the pseudogene TRBV3-2) and TRBJ2-5; TRBD2 is a possible D gene (5 bases). The CDR3 extends over 15 amino acids. V lost 1 base, J lost 0 bases, and 9 bases lay in between. The germline V gene has CDR1 LGHDT and CDR2 YNNKEL (reference sequence). Here the CDR3 reads CASSQAGSYQETQYF. In DNA form, the CDR3 reads TGTGCCAGCAGCCAAGCGGGATCGTACCAAGAGACCCAGTACTTC.

The V gene is TRBV3-1 (or the pseudogene TRBV3-2), the J gene TRBJ1-2, with 10 bases aligning to TRBD1. There are 15 residues in the CDR3. Losses at the gene ends were 4 bases for V and 5 bases for J; bases not matched to a gene: 7. Germline V CDR1 and CDR2: LGHDT, YNNKEL (reference sequence). The CDR3 sequence: CASSRQQDRGYGYTF. Written as DNA, the CDR3 is TGTGCCAGCAGCCGACAACAGGACAGGGGGTATGGCTACACCTTC.

The chain is built from TRBV5-1 and TRBJ2-7, with 7 bases fitting TRBD2. Per germline, CDR1 SGHRS and CDR2 YFSETQ. Germline trimming cut 1 base from V and 2 bases from J; bases unmatched to any gene: 3. The CDR3 extends over 14 amino acids. The chain's CDR3 is CASSLKAGPYEQYF. In DNA, the CDR3 is TGCGCCAGCAGCTTGAAAGCGGGGCCCTACGAGCAGTACTTC. The full variable domain, with the rest looked up from reference TRBV5-1 and TRBJ2-7, is KAGVTQTPRYLIKTRGQQVTLSCSPISGHRSVSWYQQTPGQGLQFLFEYFSETQRNKGNFPGRFSGRQFSNSRSEMNVSTLELGDSALYLCASSLKAGPYEQYFGPGTRLTVT.

The V gene is TRBV12-3 or TRBV12-4, the J gene TRBJ1-4, with no clear D. This CDR3 comprises 13 residues. The V and J ends lost 6 bases and 6 bases respectively, with 11 bases between them. CDR3 bases: TGTGCCAGCAGGCACGGGATTCATGAAAAACTGTTTTTT. It is translated as CASRHGIHEKLFF.

The rearrangement joins TRBV3-1 (or the pseudogene TRBV3-2) to TRBJ2-5, with D hard to call. Germline V gene sequence: CDR1 LGHDT, CDR2 YNNKEL (reference sequence). The CDR3 spans 11 residues. With 3 bases removed from V and 9 bases from J, the gap between germline ends came to 8 bases. The CDR3 protein is CASSQLGSQYF. The CDR3 DNA follows: TGTGCCAGCAGCCAGCTCGGGTCCCAGTACTTC.

Written as DNA, the CDR3 is TGTGCCAGCAGTTCCCCCGGGGGAGCTAATGAAAAACTGTTTTTT. Protein product: CASSSPGGANEKLFF. This chain connects TRBV6-6 to TRBJ1-4, with D maybe TRBD1 (5 bases). Trimming removed 4 bases at V and 3 bases at J, with 12 bases between. The CDR3 has 15 residues. The germline V gene has CDR1 MNHNY and CDR2 SVGAGI (reference sequence).

V and J are TRBV23-1 and TRBJ2-7; the D gene is possibly TRBD1 (6 bases). TRBV23-1 is noted as an ORF with a role that remains uncertain. V lost 0 bases and J 3 bases, leaving 12 bases between the germline ends. This CDR3 is built from 15 residues. CDR3 amino acids: CASSQSRQDDYEQYF. The DNA of the CDR3 is TGCGCCAGCAGTCAATCTAGACAGGACGACTACGAGCAGTACTTC.

This chain uses TRBV13 with TRBJ2-7; D unclear. V shed 3 bases and J shed 0 bases, with 6 bases lying between them. From germline, CDR1 is PRHDT and CDR2 FYEKMQ (reference sequence). The CDR3 totals 13 residues. The CDR3: CASSFSHSYEQYF. The CDR3 nucleotides read TGTGCCAGCAGCTTCTCCCACTCCTACGAGCAGTACTTC.

In this sample, this clone turned up once. The J gene is TRBJ1-1, the V gene TRBV6-5; D call uncertain. V lost 1 base and J lost 1, with 10 bases in between. Germline V gene data show CDR1 as MNHEY and CDR2 as SVGAGI. This CDR3 is 15 amino acids long. This chain's CDR3 is CASSYLGIRNTEAFF. The DNA of the CDR3 is TGTGCCAGCAGTTACTTGGGGATCCGGAACACTGAAGCTTTCTTT.

The V and J genes are TRBV13 and TRBJ2-1; 11 nucleotides line up with TRBD1. The CDR3 is made up of 16 amino acids. Germline CDR1 and CDR2: PRHDT and FYEKMQ (reference sequence). V shed 0 bases, J shed 6 bases, and the junction held 4 bases outside the gene matches. The chain's CDR3 is CASSLGFGTGGNEQFF. The CDR3 region has the DNA TGTGCCAGCAGCTTAGGGTTTGGGACAGGGGGCAATGAGCAGTTCTTC.

V is TRBV5-1 and J is TRBJ2-3; maybe TRBD2 (6 bases). Trimming stripped 2 bases from V and 4 bases from J, with 11 bases between. This CDR3 is built from 14 residues. Germline-derived CDR1 and CDR2 are SGHRS and YFSETQ. Here the CDR3 DNA reads TGCGCCAGCAGCTTAATCGGGAGTTCAGATACGCAGTATTTT. Its protein is CASSLIGSSDTQYF.

The chain has TRBV11-1 and TRBJ2-1; D might be TRBD2 (5 bases). Germline CDR1 and CDR2: SGHAT and FQDESV (reference sequence). The ends were cut back, 2 bases at V and 8 bases at J, with 10 bases in the middle. The CDR3 sequence is 13 residues long. The CDR3: CASSLFQDYEQFF. CDR3 nucleotide sequence: TGTGCCAGCAGCTTATTCCAGGACTATGAGCAGTTCTTC.

The chain is built from TRBV7-2 and TRBJ2-5, with 7 positions matching TRBD2. V was pared by 5 bases and J by 5 bases, with 17 bases of the junction left unmatched. The CDR3 spans 17 residues. Germline V lookup: CDR1 SGHTA, CDR2 FQGNSA. The DNA of the CDR3 is TGTGCCAGCAGCCCCCTGGGGGGGGGTATCGCGCAGGAGACCCAGTACTTC. Translated: CASSPLGGGIAQETQYF. The full variable domain, completed using reference TRBV7-2 and TRBJ2-5, is GAGVSQSPSNKVTEKGKDVELRCDPISGHTALYWYRQSLGQGLEFLIYFQGNSAPDKSGLPSDRFSAERTGGSVSTLTIQRTQQEDSAVYLCASSPLGGGIAQETQYFGPGTRLLVL.

The chain combines TRBV7-8 with TRBJ2-7, with D uncertain. V lost 1 base to trimming and J lost 1 base, with 2 bases between them. The germline gives CDR1 SGHVS, CDR2 FQNEAQ. This CDR3 is 12 amino acids long. The CDR3 DNA is TGTGCCAGCAGCTTAGGGTCCTACGAGCAGTACTTC. Amino acids: CASSLGSYEQYF.

The rearrangement uses TRBV3-1 (or the pseudogene TRBV3-2) and TRBJ1-6, with D hard to call. Trimming left V 2 bases short and J 11 bases short, with 7 bases between. The germline CDR1 and CDR2 sequences are LGHDT and YNNKEL (reference sequence). CDR3 length: 12 amino acids. CDR3 sequence (DNA): TGTGCCAGCAGCCAAAAGGTTCCACCCCTCCACTTT. It is translated as CASSQKVPPLHF.